The 22 T cell receptor beta chains in this list originate from one sample, sequenced in a study of cytomegalovirus exposure and HLA in healthy donors. The PCR was carried out with 60 Vbeta primers and 13 Jbeta primers. Libraries were prepared by immunoSEQ multiplex PCR; TCRdb keeps only in-frame clonotypes and omits some of them. The sample records approximately 65,000 clones, 65% to 80% being singletons. The sequencing sample was made of PBMCs. The origin of the receptors is a man aged 40-55 years in good health and CMV-seropositive.

The chain carries TRBV6-6 and TRBJ1-2; D is ambiguous. Germline CDR1 and CDR2: MNHNY and SVGAGI (reference sequence). The CDR3 extends over 12 amino acids. Trimming removed 0 bases at V and 5 bases at J, with 4 bases between. The CDR3 nucleotides read TGTGCCAGCAGTTACTCGGCATATGGCTACACCTTC. It specifies CASSYSAYGYTF.

This clone occurred a few times. The genes are TRBV11-2 and TRBJ1-2; tentatively, D is TRBD1 (5 bases). This CDR3 is 18 amino acids long. Germline values: CDR1 SGHAT, CDR2 FQNNGV. V lost 1 base and J lost 2, with 20 bases in between. The DNA of the CDR3 is TGTGCCAGCAGCTTAGTCGGGGGAGGCGGATCGGGAAACTATGGCTACACCTTC. Encoded protein: CASSLVGGGGSGNYGYTF.

CDR3 coding DNA: TGTGCCAGCAGCTTAACTAGCGTATACGAGCAGTACTTC. It is translated as CASSLTSVYEQYF. The rearrangement uses TRBV7-8 and TRBJ2-7; 7 positions match TRBD2. Looked up from germline, CDR1 is SGHVS and CDR2 is FQNEAQ. The CDR3 is 13 residues long. Trimming at V came to 2 bases and at J to 4 bases, leaving 2 bases not matched to a gene.

The V gene is TRBV29-1, the J gene TRBJ2-3, with a possible D match to TRBD1 (5 bases). Germline V gene lookup returns CDR1 SQVTM and CDR2 ANQGSEA. V was trimmed by 5 bases and J by 0 bases, leaving 18 bases between them. This CDR3 is built from 16 residues. CDR3 nucleotides: TGCAGCGTTCACGTGGTCAGTAGGGGTAGCACAGATACGCAGTATTTT. Protein sequence: CSVHVVSRGSTDTQYF.

The genes are TRBV7-2 and TRBJ1-1; D ambiguous. Between the trimmed V and J ends, which lost 5 bases and 1 base, there was a span of 11 bases. There are 14 residues in the CDR3. Germline assignment: CDR1 SGHTA and CDR2 FQGNSA. CDR3 DNA: TGTGCCAGCAGCCCATACTTCCCGAACACTGAAGCTTTCTTT. It translates to CASSPYFPNTEAFF.

This clone was counted between two and nine times. The chain recombines TRBV4-1 with TRBJ2-1, with TRBD2 matching 7 bases. Losses at the gene ends were 1 base for V and 2 bases for J; bases not matched to a gene: 14. Germline assignment: CDR1 MGHRA and CDR2 YSYEKL. The CDR3 covers 19 residues. The CDR3 DNA is TGCGCCAGCAGCCAAGCGACTAGCTTTGGGCCAATAGCCTACAATGAGCAGTTCTTC. It is translated as CASSQATSFGPIAYNEQFF.

The genes are TRBV10-3 and TRBJ2-6; 12 bases are shared with TRBD1. This CDR3 comprises 16 residues. Per germline, CDR1 ENHRY and CDR2 SYGVKD. J gave up 2 bases and V 6 bases, and 2 bases lay outside the gene matches. CDR3 DNA sequence: TGTGCCATCAGCCGGGACAGGGGGCCTGGGGCCAACGTCCTGACTTTC. Amino acid sequence: CAISRDRGPGANVLTF.

The rearrangement uses TRBV14 and TRBJ2-5; 10 nucleotides align to TRBD1. Germline V CDR1 and CDR2: SGHDN, FVKESK. Trimming took 4 bases from V and 5 from J; bases not matched to a gene: 4. This CDR3 spans 14 amino acids. CDR3 sequence (DNA): TGTGCCAGCAGCCGGGACAGGGGAGAGGAGACCCAGTACTTC. Its protein product is CASSRDRGEETQYF.

Only a few counts were recorded for this clone. The V call is TRBV10-3, the J call TRBJ2-7; 9 bases are a match to TRBD1. The junction had 2 bases not matched to a gene; V was cut back by 5 bases and J by 3 bases. CDR3 size: 13 residues. Germline lookup yields CDR1 ENHRY and CDR2 SYGVKD. CDR3 bases: TGTGCCATCAGTATGGGACAGGGCTACGAGCAGTACTTC. As protein: CAISMGQGYEQYF.

Concerning this clone: An end of the junction differs from the germline gene, which may be a read error. The gene calls are TRBV7-6 and TRBJ2-7; 7 nucleotides line up with TRBD1. CDR3 length equals 13 residues. Germline CDR1 SGHVS, CDR2 FNYEAQ. The CDR3 region has the DNA TGTGCCGGCAGCAGACAGGGACCCCACGAGCAGTACTTC. This sequence encodes CAGSRQGPHEQYF.

The chain carries TRBV7-3 and TRBJ1-1; the D is unclear. Trimming removed 0 bases from V and 7 bases from J, with 9 bases in between. Germline values: CDR1 SGHTA, CDR2 FQGTGA. CDR3 length: 13 amino acids. The CDR3 coding sequence is TGTGCCAGCAGCTTAACGAGCTCGAGTGAAGCTTTCTTT. Its protein is CASSLTSSSEAFF.

The rearrangement uses TRBV9 and TRBJ2-5; 13 positions match TRBD2. CDR3 length: 17 amino acids. Per germline, CDR1 SGDLS and CDR2 YYNGEE. J gave up 5 bases and V 3 bases, and 10 bases lay outside the gene matches. The CDR3 protein is CASSGSTSGRAMETQYF. DNA for the CDR3: TGTGCCAGCAGCGGGTCAACTAGCGGGAGGGCCATGGAGACCCAGTACTTC.

The chain couples TRBV30 to TRBJ2-7; possible D gene TRBD2, 5 bases. The CDR3 sequence is 15 residues long. Trimming took 5 bases from V and 6 from J, leaving 23 bases between them. The germline CDR1 and CDR2 sequences are GTSNPN and SVGIG (reference sequence). CDR3 loop: CAWGGYPHAGSEQYF. The CDR3 bases are TGTGCCTGGGGCGGGTACCCACATGCCGGGTCCGAGCAGTACTTC.

This sequence joins TRBV19 and TRBJ2-1, with D perhaps matching TRBD2 (6 bases). CDR3 length equals 15 residues. Trimming left V 6 bases short and J 2 bases short, with 14 bases between. Germline CDR1 and CDR2: LNHDA and SQIVND (reference sequence). This CDR3 is CASSPPGRTYNEQFF. In DNA, the CDR3 is TGTGCCAGTAGCCCCCCGGGGAGGACCTACAATGAGCAGTTCTTC.

The genes are TRBV9 and TRBJ2-1; D is uncertain. CDR3 length: 17 amino acids. The V and J ends lost 2 bases and 0 bases respectively, with 15 bases between them. The germline gives CDR1 SGDLS, CDR2 YYNGEE. The CDR3 region has the DNA TGTGCCAGCAGCGTGGGCCTTGGCGCCGACTCCTACAATGAGCAGTTCTTC. Its translation is CASSVGLGADSYNEQFF.

The chain is built from TRBV6-5 and TRBJ2-5; 10 bases agree with TRBD1. The J call may be in error: the DNA end matches TRBJ2-7 better. The length of the CDR3 is 14 residues. CDR1 is MNHEY, CDR2 SVGAGI, per germline. The CDR3: CASSRDRGSHEQYF. CDR3 in DNA: TGTGCCAGCAGTCGGGACAGGGGATCACACGAGCAGTACTTC.

CDR3: CASSPGGTDTQYF. As DNA, the CDR3 is TGTGCCAGCAGCCCGGGGGGCACAGATACGCAGTATTTT. This rearrangement joins TRBV5-6 to TRBJ2-3; tentative D call: TRBD2 (6 bases). CDR3 length equals 13 residues. Germline V gives CDR1 SGHDT, CDR2 YYEEEE. The V end was cut by 4 bases, the J end by 1 base, with 7 bases between.

The chain carries TRBV7-6 and TRBJ2-7; 9 bases are a match to TRBD2. The germline CDR1 and CDR2 sequences are SGHVS and FNYEAQ. V shed 8 bases and J 8 bases; nucleotides not matched to a gene: 10. The CDR3 sequence is 13 residues long. The CDR3 is CASSTAASGKQYF. CDR3 DNA sequence: TGTGCCAGCTCCACCGCGGCTAGCGGGAAGCAGTACTTC.

The CDR3 DNA sequence: TGTGCCAGCAGCCGGGACAGGGCTTCCTACGAGCAGTACTTC. Translating gives CASSRDRASYEQYF. The V call is TRBV27, the J call TRBJ2-7, with TRBD1 matching 9 bases. Looked up from germline, CDR1 is MNHEY and CDR2 is SMNVEV (reference sequence). Germline trimming cut 6 bases from V and 1 base from J; bases unmatched to any gene: 4. CDR3 size: 14 residues.

The genes are TRBV27 and TRBJ1-5, with 7 bases matching TRBD1. Per the germline V gene, CDR1 is MNHEY and CDR2 is SMNVEV (reference sequence). The junction had 8 bases not matched to a gene; V was cut back by 5 bases and J by 4 bases. This CDR3 region has 15 residues. DNA of the CDR3: TGTGCCAGCAGTACCAACCGGGACAGTAATCAGCCCCAGCATTTT. Protein: CASSTNRDSNQPQHF.

The V and J genes are TRBV5-1 and TRBJ1-1, with TRBD1 matching 9 bases. Germline lookup yields CDR1 SGHRS and CDR2 YFSETQ. V lost 3 bases to trimming and J lost 0 bases; unmatched junction nucleotides: 12. There are 18 residues in the CDR3. The CDR3 here is CASSWRDRATRMNTEAFF. CDR3 nucleotide sequence: TGCGCCAGCAGCTGGAGGGACAGGGCTACTAGGATGAACACTGAAGCTTTCTTT. Full variable domain (outside the CDR3, taken from reference TRBV5-1 and TRBJ1-1): KAGVTQTPRYLIKTRGQQVTLSCSPISGHRSVSWYQQTPGQGLQFLFEYFSETQRNKGNFPGRFSGRQFSNSRSEMNVSTLELGDSALYLCASSWRDRATRMNTEAFFGQGTRLTVV.

J is TRBJ1-2 and V is TRBV9; D is undetermined. The V gene lost 5 bases and the J gene lost 4 bases, with 18 bases spanning the gap. The CDR3 loop spans 15 amino acids. CDR1 SGDLS and CDR2 YYNGEE come from the germline V gene. The CDR3 sequence is CASRAYGEGGYGYTF. CDR3 nucleotides: TGTGCCAGCAGGGCCTACGGAGAAGGAGGCTATGGCTACACCTTC.